Below are 27 T cell receptor beta chains sequenced from a single sample in a study of T-cell reconstitution after alpha-beta-depleted transplantation in children. Unique molecular identifiers tagged the TCRbeta library. A single record per CDR3 protein comes from TCRdb applying MiXCR to the PCR reads. Counted here are 250,000 to 300,000 distinct CDR3 sequences, 9.9% occurring once; the ten biggest clones make up roughly 9.1%. The sequences come from PBMCs from the stem cell graft donor, collected from the stem cell graft. The receptors originated from a human donor who donated a stem cell graft to a child with SCID.

V and J are TRBV3-1 and TRBJ2-7, with D possibly TRBD1 on 6 matching bases. V was trimmed by 0 bases and J by 7 bases, leaving 16 bases between them. The CDR3 is 15 residues long. From germline, CDR1 is LGHDT and CDR2 YNNKEL (reference sequence). The CDR3 sequence is CASSQDFLGAREQYF. CDR3 nucleotide sequence: TGTGCCAGCAGCCAAGATTTCCTGGGGGCGAGGGAGCAGTACTTC.

The chain joins TRBV27 to TRBJ2-7; 11 nucleotides match TRBD1. Germline CDR1 MNHEY, CDR2 SMNVEV (reference sequence). The CDR3 runs 15 residues. V dropped 5 bases and J dropped 2; count of bases not matched to a gene: 5. The CDR3 DNA follows: TGTGCCAGCAGTCCGAAGGGACAGGGGGCCTACGAGCAGTACTTC. Encoded protein: CASSPKGQGAYEQYF.

This clonotype showed up just a few times. The chain carries TRBV10-3 and TRBJ1-3, with D possibly matching TRBD1 (6 bases). The V end was cut by 6 bases, the J end by 0 bases, with 15 bases between. CDR1 and CDR2 (germline): ENHRY, SYGVKD. The CDR3 contains 16 residues. Here the CDR3 reads CAISGGQGPSGNTIYF. The CDR3 DNA follows: TGTGCCATCAGCGGCGGGCAGGGGCCCTCTGGAAACACCATATATTTT.

The chain has TRBV5-6 and TRBJ2-3, with 10 positions matching TRBD2. CDR3 length: 16 amino acids. Germline loops: CDR1 SGHDT, CDR2 YYEEEE. The V and J ends lost 4 bases and 0 bases, in that order; junction bases with no gene match: 5. In DNA form, the CDR3 reads TGTGCCAGCAGCCGGAGGACTAGCGGTAGCACAGATACGCAGTATTTT. Amino acid sequence: CASSRRTSGSTDTQYF.

In this sample, this clonotype turned up a few times. The chain couples TRBV27 to TRBJ2-1; 9 bases align to TRBD1. This CDR3 comprises 17 residues. Germline V gene sequence: CDR1 MNHEY, CDR2 SMNVEV (reference sequence). With 2 bases clipped from V and 4 bases from J, the junction kept 9 bases outside the gene matches. CDR3 amino acids: CASSLEWGTGNYNEQFF. The CDR3 DNA reads TGTGCCAGCAGTTTAGAGTGGGGGACAGGGAATTACAATGAGCAGTTCTTC.

This clonotype was seen a handful of times. CDR3 amino acids: CASSEVTGLTPGEQYF. The CDR3 DNA is TGCGCCAGCAGTGAGGTGACAGGACTAACTCCGGGGGAGCAGTACTTC. The chain links TRBV10-2 to TRBJ2-7; D is perhaps TRBD1 or TRBD2 (6 bases each). Germline lookup yields CDR1 WSHSY and CDR2 SAAADI. The CDR3 runs to 16 residues. Trimming left V 2 bases short and J 7 bases short, with 21 bases between.

This clonotype was counted a few times. This chain links TRBV5-1 with TRBJ2-3; 7 bases are a match to TRBD2. There are 14 residues in the CDR3. In germline, CDR1 is SGHRS, CDR2 YFSETQ. The V gene end was trimmed by 4 bases and the J gene end by 6 bases; junction bases not matched to a gene: 8. The CDR3 DNA sequence: TGCGCCAGCAGCCCTGGACTAGTTGGGGATACGCAGTATTTT. Encoded protein: CASSPGLVGDTQYF.

This clonotype was detected only a few times. The chain employs TRBV3-1 and TRBJ2-1; D gene ambiguous. Per the germline V gene, CDR1 is LGHDT and CDR2 is YNNKEL (reference sequence). This CDR3 is built from 11 residues. V was cut by 0 bases and J by 15 bases, with 9 bases left in between. The CDR3 DNA is TGTGCCAGCAGCCAAGATTGGTATCCGTTCTTC. Translation: CASSQDWYPFF.

This clonotype was counted only a few times. The chain uses TRBV6-1 and TRBJ1-5; weak D call: TRBD1 (5 bases). CDR3 length equals 14 residues. With 1 base removed from V and 7 bases from J, the gap between germline ends came to 11 bases. In germline, CDR1 is MNHNS, CDR2 SASEGT. For the CDR3, the DNA is TGTGCCAGCAGTGAAGTGGGGCAGGCCCAGCCCCAGCATTTT. Translating it yields CASSEVGQAQPQHF.

This clonotype has at least ten counts. The chain links TRBV5-1 to TRBJ2-1; D is ambiguous. This CDR3 has 15 amino acids. Germline-derived CDR1 and CDR2 are SGHRS and YFSETQ. V shed 0 bases and J shed 5 bases, with 12 bases lying between them. The chain's CDR3 is CASSLGQRSHNEQFF. DNA of the CDR3: TGCGCCAGCAGCTTGGGACAAAGGTCCCACAATGAGCAGTTCTTC. Full variable domain (missing parts from reference TRBV5-1 and TRBJ2-1): KAGVTQTPRYLIKTRGQQVTLSCSPISGHRSVSWYQQTPGQGLQFLFEYFSETQRNKGNFPGRFSGRQFSNSRSEMNVSTLELGDSALYLCASSLGQRSHNEQFFGPGTRLTVL.

The chain is built from TRBV6-1 and TRBJ1-6; perhaps TRBD1 as D (5 bases). The CDR3 is 14 amino acids. Germline CDR1 is MNHNS and CDR2 is SASEGT. The germline V and J ends were trimmed by 4 bases and 7 bases, with 11 bases remaining between them. The CDR3 bases are TGTGCCAGCAGTGGGGGACGGCAAAATTCACCCCTCCACTTT. Translated: CASSGGRQNSPLHF.

CDR3 bases: TGTGCCAGCGCCCCCCGAACCTCTTCAGAGACCCAGTACTTC. This codes for CASAPRTSSETQYF. The V gene is TRBV7-8, the J gene TRBJ2-5; D gene uncertain. Germline V gene lookup returns CDR1 SGHVS and CDR2 FQNEAQ. Deletions cut 8 bases from V and 4 bases from J, with 17 bases between. The CDR3 is 14 residues long.

V is TRBV12-3 or TRBV12-4 and J is TRBJ1-1; D perhaps matches TRBD1 (5 bases). V dropped 6 bases and J dropped 0 bases, with 17 bases sitting between them. The length of the CDR3 is 16 residues. The CDR3 spells CASSPGPTDLNTEAFF. CDR3 nucleotide sequence: TGTGCCAGCAGCCCCGGACCGACAGATTTGAACACTGAAGCTTTCTTT.

This clonotype was counted between two and nine times. V gene TRBV25-1 combines with J gene TRBJ2-2; a possible D gene is TRBD1 (6 bases). V was cut by 3 bases and J by 4 bases, with 12 bases left in between. Looked up from germline, CDR1 is MGHDK and CDR2 is SYGVNS. The CDR3 contains 15 residues. CDR3 in amino acids: CASSDQGRITGELFF. CDR3 DNA: TGTGCCAGCAGTGATCAGGGGCGGATCACCGGGGAGCTGTTTTTT.

The sample holds many counts of this clonotype. V and J are TRBV3-1 and TRBJ2-1; D not certain. The CDR3 runs to 13 residues. The germline CDR1 and CDR2 sequences are LGHDT and YNNKEL (reference sequence). Trimming shortened V by 4 bases and J by 6 bases, and 10 bases separated the two germline ends. CDR3 sequence reads: CASSLTDVNEQFF. The CDR3 DNA follows: TGTGCCAGCAGCCTGACGGATGTCAATGAGCAGTTCTTC.

This clonotype was seen repeatedly, ten times or more. J is TRBJ2-5 and V is TRBV12-3 or TRBV12-4, with D unclear. The CDR3 loop spans 15 amino acids. V was shortened by 1 base and J by 1 base, with 10 bases between the two germline ends. In DNA form, the CDR3 reads TGTGCCAGCAGTTTAGGGGGTACGCCCCAAGAGACCCAGTACTTC. Translating gives CASSLGGTPQETQYF.

In this sample, this clonotype turned up a few times. This chain links TRBV14 with TRBJ2-3; no clear D. Between the trimmed V and J ends, which lost 4 bases and 7 bases, there was a span of 15 bases. The CDR3 runs to 14 residues. Germline loops: CDR1 SGHDN, CDR2 FVKESK. CDR3 residues: CASSPSGAVYTQYF. CDR3 in DNA: TGTGCCAGCAGCCCTTCTGGCGCAGTATATACGCAGTATTTT. The whole variable domain, filled in from reference TRBV14 and TRBJ2-3, reads EAGVTQFPSHSVIEKGQTVTLRCDPISGHDNLYWYRRVMGKEIKFLLHFVKESKQDESGMPNNRFLAERTGGTYSTLKVQPAELEDSGVYFCASSPSGAVYTQYFGPGTRLTVL.

In its sample, this clonotype was seen many times. The chain joins TRBV15 to TRBJ1-4, with TRBD1 identical over 9 bases. V was clipped by 5 bases and J by 10 bases; unmatched bases: 8. The germline V gene has CDR1 LNHNV and CDR2 YYDKDF (reference sequence). This CDR3 region has 14 residues. As DNA, the CDR3 is TGTGCCACCAGCCCCGGACAGGGGTGGGGAAAACTGTTTTTT. Translation: CATSPGQGWGKLFF.

Notes on this clonotype: Just one base apart from a much larger clone, this may be a read error. The rearrangement joins TRBV5-1 to TRBJ2-3; D uncertain. The CDR3 runs 15 residues. CDR1 SGHRS and CDR2 YFSETQ come from the germline V gene. V gave up 7 bases and J gave up 0 bases, with 15 bases separating them. CDR3 nucleotide sequence: TGCGCCAGCGGGGAACCTGCGGCAAGCACAGATACGCAGTATTTT. Its protein product is CASGEPAASTDTQYF.

This clonotype was observed a handful of times. The chain has TRBV20-1 and TRBJ1-1; D gene ambiguous. Looked up from germline, CDR1 is DFQATT and CDR2 is SNEGSKA (reference sequence). Trimming took 0 bases from V and 1 from J, leaving 18 bases between them. The CDR3 length is 17 residues. The CDR3, as DNA: TGCAGTGCTAGAGATTACATTGGAGTTTTAGGGAACACTGAAGCTTTCTTT. Residues: CSARDYIGVLGNTEAFF.

The chain couples TRBV20-1 to TRBJ2-7; no firm D call. Germline V gene sequence: CDR1 DFQATT, CDR2 SNEGSKA (reference sequence). Trimming took off 6 bases at V and 1 base at J, with 10 bases between the two ends. This CDR3 spans 12 amino acids. In DNA, the CDR3 is TGCAGTGCAATAAGAGAGTCCTACGAGCAGTACTTC. Amino acid sequence: CSAIRESYEQYF.

This clonotype appeared many times. V gene TRBV20-1 combines with J gene TRBJ2-7, with D possibly being TRBD1 (7 bases). Trimming stripped 6 bases from V and 6 bases from J, with 12 bases between. CDR1 and CDR2 from the germline V gene are DFQATT and SNEGSKA (reference sequence). There are 11 residues in the CDR3. The CDR3 loop is CSASQGGEQYF. DNA of the CDR3: TGCAGTGCATCTCAGGGGGGCGAGCAGTACTTC.

This clonotype was detected only a few times. The rearrangement uses TRBV6-5 and TRBJ2-7; maybe TRBD1 (6 bases). CDR3 length: 16 amino acids. In germline, CDR1 is MNHEY, CDR2 SVGAGI. Deletions cut 4 bases from V and 3 bases from J, with 19 bases between. The CDR3 DNA follows: TGTGCCAGCAGTTCAACTACGGACAGTCCTCTCTACGAGCAGTACTTC. Protein product: CASSSTTDSPLYEQYF.

This clonotype was counted only a few times. V and J are TRBV6-5 and TRBJ2-1; tentatively, D is TRBD1 (6 bases). The V end lost 2 bases, the J end lost 4 bases, and 15 bases lay between the germline ends. Per germline, CDR1 MNHEY and CDR2 SVGAGI. This CDR3 has 16 amino acids. CDR3 nucleotides: TGTGCCAGCAGTTACGAAGGAACAGGGTTTTACAATGAGCAGTTCTTC. Translated, it gives CASSYEGTGFYNEQFF.

V gene TRBV10-2 combines with J gene TRBJ1-5; D call uncertain. This CDR3 region has 14 residues. Trimming removed 1 base from V and 4 bases from J, with 8 bases in between. The germline CDR1 and CDR2 sequences are WSHSY and SAAADI. The DNA of the CDR3 is TGCGCCAGCAGTGAGTATAGGCAAAATCAGCCCCAGCATTTT. The encoded protein is CASSEYRQNQPQHF.

This clonotype was seen at least ten times. The V gene is TRBV2, the J gene TRBJ2-7; TRBD1 matches at 8 bases. The CDR3 sequence is 15 residues long. From germline, CDR1 is SNHLY and CDR2 FYNNEI. The V and J ends lost 5 bases and 6 bases, in that order; junction bases with no gene match: 12. In DNA, the CDR3 is TGTGCCAGCAGTTTAACCGGGACAGGCAGCCGCGAGCAGTACTTC. Translation: CASSLTGTGSREQYF.

Ten or more counts support this clonotype. This chain uses TRBV10-3 with TRBJ2-3, with TRBD1 matching over 10 bases. Germline V gives CDR1 ENHRY, CDR2 SYGVKD. The junction had 4 bases not matched to a gene; V was cut back by 3 bases and J by 4 bases. The CDR3 sequence is 15 residues long. CDR3 residues: CAISEAGTGADTQYF. The CDR3 bases are TGTGCCATCAGTGAAGCAGGGACAGGGGCAGATACGCAGTATTTT.